This TCR beta chain was sequenced during a study of OX40 agonist ivuxolimab in advanced cancers. Overall study: Patients received ivuxolimab, an intravenous treatment, every 2 weeks at 0.01 to 10 mg/kg. Three individuals attained partial responses, comprising one hepatocellular carcinoma case and two cutaneous melanoma cases.

Clones were sequenced by immunoSEQ multiplex PCR, and TCRdb holds only the in-frame ones, with some missing. Of tens of thousands of clones listed, 90% to 95% are singletons. V gave up 3 bases and J gave up 4 bases, with 13 bases separating them. Per germline, CDR1 MDHEN and CDR2 SYDVKM. This CDR3 region has 14 residues. On this clone: Antigen unknown.

Study results and caveats: Near-lowest levels of clonal expansion characterized partial responders at 0.1-3.0 mg/kg.

This TCR derives from an adult with an advanced solid tumor such as melanoma, head and neck, liver or kidney cancer. The chain recombines TRBV28 with TRBJ2-7; no reliable D call. The sequencing here drew on CD4+ or CD8+ T cells sorted from blood, taken in a trial of the OX40 agonist ivuxolimab. This CDR3 reads CASSFALGLYEQYF. CDR3 nucleotides: TGTGCCAGCAGTTTCGCCTTAGGGCTATACGAGCAGTACTTC.